This T cell receptor (beta chain) appears in the sequencing data of a study of blood T cell repertoires in COVID-19. Study-level information: Whether acute or convalescent, the COVID-19 samples came from the United States, Italy and Spain. Nucleic acid was either cDNA or gDNA, and it came from T cells, B-cell-depleted T cells, or PBMCs.

The CDR3 consists of 14 residues. Between the trimmed V and J ends, which lost 4 bases and 4 bases, there was a span of 11 bases. Per germline, CDR1 LGHNA and CDR2 YNFKEQ. Profiling relied on immunoSEQ multiplex PCR, and the TCRdb table lists in-frame clones only, not all of them. This table holds 180,000 or so clones, approximately 84% found once. Source material: peripheral blood. This chain links TRBV4-2 with TRBJ2-1; D may be TRBD2 (5 bases). The receptor comes from a middle-aged man who had recovered from COVID-19. The CDR3 DNA reads TGTGCCAGCAGCCGAGTCCGGGGATACAATGAGCAGTTCTTC. This sequence encodes CASSRVRGYNEQFF.